These 27 T cell receptor beta chains originate from one sample sequenced in a study of cytomegalovirus exposure and HLA in healthy donors (dated by TCRdb to the late 2010s). Libraries came from the immunoSEQ multiplex PCR assay. The multiplex PCR relied on a mix of 60 forward primers for TCR Vbeta segments and 13 reverse primers for TCR Jbeta segments. TCRdb stores this immuneACCESS table with in-frame sequences only. Part of the clones is absent; in the studies checked, under half of the shortfall reflects unresolved V genes, and no reason is known for the rest. The sample includes 170,000 or so clones, with 80% observed a single time. The ten largest account for 0.65% to 0.75% of the sample. What was sequenced was PBMCs. Every receptor here comes from a boy aged 5 to 17 in good health and CMV-seronegative.

The rearrangement joins TRBV5-6 to TRBJ1-2; D unresolved. The germline V gene encodes CDR1 SGHDT and CDR2 YYEEEE. V was cut by 1 base and J by 2 bases, with 6 bases left in between. The CDR3 contains 13 residues. This CDR3 reads CASSLTDNYGYTF. As DNA, the CDR3 is TGTGCCAGCAGCTTGACAGACAACTATGGCTACACCTTC.

In this sample, this clone turned up once. The chain combines TRBV10-2 with TRBJ2-5; 7 bases line up with TRBD2. The V segment lost 9 bases and the J segment 2 bases; nucleotides outside the gene matches: 12. The CDR3 loop spans 15 amino acids. In germline, CDR1 is WSHSY, CDR2 SAAADI. In DNA form, the CDR3 reads TGCGCCAGTCCATGGCGGGGGTCGTCTCAAGAGACCCAGTACTTC. This encodes CASPWRGSSQETQYF.

The rearrangement links TRBV6-1 to TRBJ2-7; 7 bases are a match to TRBD2. Germline V gene data show CDR1 as MNHNS and CDR2 as SASEGT. This CDR3 region has 15 residues. The ends lost 7 bases at V and 3 bases at J; junction bases unmatched: 12. The DNA for the CDR3 is TGTGCCAGCACCCTGGGAGGGCCCCGACGCTACGAGCAGTACTTC. Residues: CASTLGGPRRYEQYF.

The rearrangement uses TRBV19 and TRBJ1-1; D possibly corresponds to TRBD1 (6 bases). The CDR3 is made up of 11 amino acids. V was clipped by 6 bases and J by 8 bases, with 10 bases between them. CDR1 is LNHDA, CDR2 SQIVND, per germline (reference sequence). The CDR3, as DNA: TGTGCCAGTAGAAGCAGGGGAGAAGCTTTCTTT. This encodes CASRSRGEAFF.

This rearrangement joins TRBV6-5 to TRBJ1-2; 10 bases are shared with TRBD1. CDR3 length equals 14 residues. Per the germline V gene, CDR1 is MNHEY and CDR2 is SVGAGI. V was pared by 6 bases and J by 10 bases, with 11 bases of the junction left unmatched. In nucleotides, the CDR3 is TGTGCCAGCAGCGACCTGGGGACAGGGGATGACTACACCTTC. Translated, it gives CASSDLGTGDDYTF.

The rearrangement uses TRBV12-5 and TRBJ2-5; 11 bases line up with TRBD2. Trimming at V came to 2 bases and at J to 9 bases, leaving 11 bases not matched to a gene. Germline V lookup: CDR1 LGHNT, CDR2 FRNRAP. CDR3 length: 16 amino acids. The CDR3 nucleotides are TGTGCTAGTGGTTTGAGACTAGCGGGACGGGGGGAGGCCCAGTACTTC. It translates to CASGLRLAGRGEAQYF.

This chain joins TRBV7-2 and TRBJ2-7; 8 positions match TRBD2. Looked up from germline, CDR1 is SGHTA and CDR2 is FQGNSA. V shed 3 bases and J 2 bases; nucleotides not matched to a gene: 6. This CDR3 comprises 15 residues. CDR3 in DNA: TGTGCCAGCAGCTTTATAGCGGGATATACCTACGAGCAGTACTTC. Protein: CASSFIAGYTYEQYF.

The chain carries TRBV19 and TRBJ2-3; D is unresolved. The CDR3 is 13 residues long. Germline V gene data show CDR1 as LNHDA and CDR2 as SQIVND (reference sequence). Trimming left V 4 bases short and J 5 bases short, with 10 bases between. CDR3 residues: CASSRARLDTQYF. The CDR3 DNA is TGTGCCAGTAGTAGGGCGCGCTTAGATACGCAGTATTTT. Full variable domain (outside the CDR3, taken from reference TRBV19 and TRBJ2-3): DGGITQSPKYLFRKEGQNVTLSCEQNLNHDAMYWYRQDPGQGLRLIYYSQIVNDFQKGDIAEGYSVSREKKESFPLTVTSAQKNPTAFYLCASSRARLDTQYFGPGTRLTVL.

The chain is built from TRBV4-1 and TRBJ1-3; possible D gene TRBD1, 5 bases. CDR1 and CDR2 from the germline V gene are MGHRA and YSYEKL. This CDR3 has 19 residues. Trimming removed 4 bases from V and 1 base from J, with 23 bases in between. CDR3 nucleotides: TGCGCCAGCAGCCCGCCCGCCCGGGGGGAACTGCGTTCTGGAAACACCATATATTTT. Translating gives CASSPPARGELRSGNTIYF.

The chain recombines TRBV19 with TRBJ1-5, with TRBD1 identical over 7 bases. Per the germline V gene, CDR1 is LNHDA and CDR2 is SQIVND (reference sequence). V gave up 0 bases and J gave up 2 bases; unmatched junction bases: 10. CDR3 size: 18 residues. The CDR3 here is CASSIDARQGPRNQPQHF. The CDR3, as DNA: TGTGCCAGTAGTATAGATGCCCGACAGGGCCCTCGCAATCAGCCCCAGCATTTT.

The chain recombines TRBV4-1 with TRBJ1-1, with a tentative D call TRBD1 (6 bases). V shed 3 bases and J shed 2 bases, with 13 bases lying between them. The CDR3 is 15 amino acids. CDR1 and CDR2 from the germline V gene are MGHRA and YSYEKL. CDR3 protein: CASSQSQGRNTEAFF. CDR3 sequence (DNA): TGCGCCAGCAGCCAGTCACAGGGACGAAACACTGAAGCTTTCTTT.

The chain links TRBV18 to TRBJ1-1; D call uncertain. Trimming took off 1 base at V and 5 bases at J, with 8 bases between the two ends. This CDR3 has 13 residues. Germline assignment: CDR1 KGHSH and CDR2 LQKENI. This CDR3 reads CASSPRRGTEAFF. CDR3 coding DNA: TGTGCCAGCTCACCACGGCGGGGTACTGAAGCTTTCTTT.

The J gene is TRBJ1-2, the V gene TRBV5-1, with a possible D match to TRBD1 (6 bases). The CDR3 is 16 residues long. V lost 3 bases and J 6 bases, leaving 21 bases between the germline ends. Germline values: CDR1 SGHRS, CDR2 YFSETQ. The DNA for the CDR3 is TGCGCCAGCAGCTCCCCTGGGACACCCCGGCGGGATGGCTACACCTTC. The encoded protein is CASSSPGTPRRDGYTF. The variable domain in full, with the rest retrieved from reference TRBV5-1 and TRBJ1-2, is KAGVTQTPRYLIKTRGQQVTLSCSPISGHRSVSWYQQTPGQGLQFLFEYFSETQRNKGNFPGRFSGRQFSNSRSEMNVSTLELGDSALYLCASSSPGTPRRDGYTFGSGTRLTVV.

A remark on this clone: Sequence at one end of the junction differs from germline and may be a read error. Additional DNA sequences in this sample encode the identical CDR3. The chain uses TRBV6-5 and TRBJ1-5, with D unresolved. Germline assignment: CDR1 MNHEY and CDR2 SVGAGI. The length of the CDR3 is 13 residues. The CDR3: CASGAKESQPQHF. The DNA of the CDR3 is TGCGCCAGCGGAGCCAAGGAGAGTCAGCCCCAGCATTTT.

The chain recombines TRBV27 with TRBJ1-3; the D gene is possibly TRBD1 (5 bases). The V gene's germline CDR1 is MNHEY and CDR2 SMNVEV (reference sequence). V was pared by 3 bases and J by 0 bases, with 9 bases between. This CDR3 has 15 amino acids. The CDR3 loop is CASSFDRTSGNTIYF. The CDR3 region has the DNA TGTGCCAGCAGTTTCGACAGAACCTCTGGAAACACCATATATTTT.

This chain joins TRBV16 and TRBJ2-7; 8 bases are a match to TRBD1. Trimming at V came to 2 bases and at J to 4 bases, leaving 1 base not matched to a gene. Germline CDR1 is KGHSY and CDR2 is FQNENV. The CDR3 length is 13 residues. CDR3 in amino acids: CASSQGQGYEQYF. As DNA, the CDR3 is TGTGCCAGCAGCCAAGGACAGGGTTACGAGCAGTACTTC.

The rearrangement joins TRBV13 to TRBJ1-1, with D tentatively TRBD1 (5 bases). The CDR3 runs to 14 residues. Trimming stripped 2 bases from V and 7 bases from J, with 14 bases between. CDR1 is PRHDT, CDR2 FYEKMQ, per germline (reference sequence). DNA for the CDR3: TGTGCCAGCAGCTTAAAGTCTGGGGGGAGTGAAGCTTTCTTT. Amino acids: CASSLKSGGSEAFF.

This chain uses TRBV5-5 with TRBJ1-5; the match to TRBD1 covers 12 bases. V lost 2 bases to trimming and J lost 7 bases; unmatched junction nucleotides: 7. Germline V gene lookup returns CDR1 SGHKS and CDR2 YYEKEE (reference sequence). This CDR3 has 16 amino acids. CDR3: CASSLAAGTGGQPQHF. Written as DNA, the CDR3 is TGTGCCAGCAGCTTAGCGGCAGGGACAGGGGGCCAGCCCCAGCATTTT.

V gene TRBV29-1 combines with J gene TRBJ2-7, with D possibly TRBD2 on 7 matching bases. V lost 4 bases, J lost 5 bases, and 15 bases lay in between. From germline, CDR1 is SQVTM and CDR2 ANQGSEA. The CDR3 is 13 amino acids. CDR3 nucleotides: TGCAGCGTTGGGTCGGCGGGGGCGGACGAGCAGTACTTC. Translation: CSVGSAGADEQYF.

CDR3 in amino acids: CAISEIEGQVDSYTF. The CDR3 nucleotides are TGTGCCATCAGTGAGATCGAGGGACAGGTTGACAGCTACACCTTC. V gene TRBV10-3 combines with J gene TRBJ1-2; 8 positions agree with TRBD1. This CDR3 spans 15 amino acids. Germline V CDR1 and CDR2: ENHRY, SYGVKD. Losses at the gene ends were 2 bases for V and 9 bases for J; bases not matched to a gene: 11.

The rearrangement uses TRBV5-1 and TRBJ2-5; D possibly corresponds to TRBD2 (5 bases). Trimming pared 0 bases from V and 2 bases from J, leaving 11 bases between. Germline V gene data show CDR1 as SGHRS and CDR2 as YFSETQ. The CDR3 consists of 15 residues. In nucleotides, the CDR3 is TGCGCCAGCAGCTTGGGGACTCGGCGTCAAGAGACCCAGTACTTC. Residues: CASSLGTRRQETQYF.

The rearrangement uses TRBV5-1 and TRBJ1-1; 7 bases match TRBD1. V trimming: 4 bases; J trimming: 1 base; junction bases outside the gene matches: 7. The CDR3 has 15 amino acids. The V gene's germline CDR1 is SGHRS and CDR2 YFSETQ. DNA for the CDR3: TGCGCCAGCAGCGAAAGGACAGGTCCGAACACTGAAGCTTTCTTT. Its translation: CASSERTGPNTEAFF. The complete variable domain, with remaining parts taken from reference TRBV5-1 and TRBJ1-1, reads KAGVTQTPRYLIKTRGQQVTLSCSPISGHRSVSWYQQTPGQGLQFLFEYFSETQRNKGNFPGRFSGRQFSNSRSEMNVSTLELGDSALYLCASSERTGPNTEAFFGQGTRLTVV.

The chain joins TRBV6-5 to TRBJ2-2; no clear D. CDR1 is MNHEY, CDR2 SVGAGI, per germline. This CDR3 contains 14 residues. V was trimmed by 8 bases and J by 6 bases, leaving 16 bases between them. The CDR3 here is CASFMGPQAGELFF. CDR3 in DNA: TGTGCCAGCTTTATGGGCCCGCAGGCCGGGGAGCTGTTTTTT.

This clone was counted a single time. The chain carries TRBV19 and TRBJ1-2, with 8 nucleotides matching TRBD1. CDR1 and CDR2 (germline): LNHDA, SQIVND (reference sequence). The CDR3 length is 14 residues. With 6 bases clipped from V and 4 bases from J, the junction kept 7 bases outside the gene matches. The CDR3 loop is CASRAGQVPYGYTF. The CDR3, as DNA: TGTGCCAGTAGGGCGGGACAGGTTCCCTATGGCTACACCTTC.

The V gene is TRBV9, the J gene TRBJ1-6; TRBD1 is a possible D gene (5 bases). The length of the CDR3 is 15 residues. Germline CDR1 SGDLS, CDR2 YYNGEE. V was cut by 0 bases and J by 9 bases, with 13 bases left in between. The DNA for the CDR3 is TGTGCCAGCAGCGTAGAGGGGCGGCGAACTTCACCCCTCCACTTT. The encoded protein is CASSVEGRRTSPLHF.

The genes are TRBV4-2 and TRBJ2-7; D is ambiguous. The V and J ends lost 3 bases and 2 bases respectively, with 8 bases between them. Germline V gene lookup returns CDR1 LGHNA and CDR2 YNFKEQ. This CDR3 region has 13 residues. CDR3 loop: CASSHPLAYEQYF. The CDR3 DNA reads as TGTGCCAGCAGCCATCCCCTAGCCTACGAGCAGTACTTC.

About this clone itself: Within the sample, other DNA sequences also encode this same CDR3. The chain joins TRBV7-2 to TRBJ1-5; TRBD1 aligns across 9 bases. Germline CDR1 and CDR2: SGHTA and FQGNSA. This CDR3 has 15 residues. V trimming: 3 bases; J trimming: 2 bases; junction bases outside the gene matches: 2. Here the CDR3 DNA reads TGTGCCAGCAGCTTGGACAGGGGTGGCAATCAGCCCCAGCATTTT. It codes for CASSLDRGGNQPQHF.